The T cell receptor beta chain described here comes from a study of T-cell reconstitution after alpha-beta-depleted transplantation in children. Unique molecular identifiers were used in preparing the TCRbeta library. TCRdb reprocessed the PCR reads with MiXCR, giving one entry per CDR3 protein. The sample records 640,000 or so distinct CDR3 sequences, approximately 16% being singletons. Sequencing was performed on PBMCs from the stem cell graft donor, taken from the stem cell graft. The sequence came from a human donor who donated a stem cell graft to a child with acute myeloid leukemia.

DNA for the CDR3: TGCAGTGCCGCGGGCGGGACTAGCGCGACCAATGAGCAGTTCTTC. This codes for CSAAGGTSATNEQFF. The V call is TRBV20-1, the J call TRBJ2-1; 10 nucleotides align to TRBD2. Germline values: CDR1 DFQATT, CDR2 SNEGSKA (reference sequence). The CDR3 sequence is 15 residues long. V was clipped by 6 bases and J by 6 bases; unmatched bases: 11.